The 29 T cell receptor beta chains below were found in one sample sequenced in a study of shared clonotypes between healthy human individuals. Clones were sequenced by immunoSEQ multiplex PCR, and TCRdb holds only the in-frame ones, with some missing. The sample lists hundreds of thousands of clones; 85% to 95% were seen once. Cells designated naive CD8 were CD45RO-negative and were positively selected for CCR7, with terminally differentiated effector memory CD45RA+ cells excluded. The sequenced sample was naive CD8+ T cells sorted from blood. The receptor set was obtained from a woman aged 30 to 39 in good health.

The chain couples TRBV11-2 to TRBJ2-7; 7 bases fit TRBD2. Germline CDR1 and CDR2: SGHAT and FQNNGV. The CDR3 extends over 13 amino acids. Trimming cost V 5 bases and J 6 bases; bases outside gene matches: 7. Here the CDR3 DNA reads TGTGCCAGCAGCACGTCGACTAGCCGCGAGCAGTACTTC. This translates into CASSTSTSREQYF.

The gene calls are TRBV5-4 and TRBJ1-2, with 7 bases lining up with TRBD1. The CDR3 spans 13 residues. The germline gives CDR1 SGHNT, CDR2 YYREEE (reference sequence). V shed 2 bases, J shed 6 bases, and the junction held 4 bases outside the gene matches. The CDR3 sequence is CASSLDRVNGYTF. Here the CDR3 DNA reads TGTGCCAGCAGCTTAGACAGGGTCAATGGCTACACCTTC.

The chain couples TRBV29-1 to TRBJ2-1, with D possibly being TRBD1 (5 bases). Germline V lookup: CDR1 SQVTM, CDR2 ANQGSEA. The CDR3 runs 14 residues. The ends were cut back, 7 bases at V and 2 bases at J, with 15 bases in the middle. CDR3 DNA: TGCAGCGCCCGGACACCGCGAACCTACAATGAGCAGTTCTTC. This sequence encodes CSARTPRTYNEQFF.

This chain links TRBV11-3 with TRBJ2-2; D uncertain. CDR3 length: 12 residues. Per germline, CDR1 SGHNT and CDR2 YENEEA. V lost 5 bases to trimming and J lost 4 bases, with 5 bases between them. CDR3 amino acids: CASSISTGELFF. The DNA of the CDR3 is TGTGCCAGCAGCATTAGCACCGGGGAGCTGTTTTTT.

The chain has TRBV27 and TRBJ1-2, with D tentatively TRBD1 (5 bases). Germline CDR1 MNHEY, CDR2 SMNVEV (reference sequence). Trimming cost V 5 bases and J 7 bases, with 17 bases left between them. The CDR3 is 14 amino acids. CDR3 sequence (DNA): TGTGCCAGCAGTCCCTCGGGTGGGGCTGGTGGCTACACCTTC. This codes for CASSPSGGAGGYTF.

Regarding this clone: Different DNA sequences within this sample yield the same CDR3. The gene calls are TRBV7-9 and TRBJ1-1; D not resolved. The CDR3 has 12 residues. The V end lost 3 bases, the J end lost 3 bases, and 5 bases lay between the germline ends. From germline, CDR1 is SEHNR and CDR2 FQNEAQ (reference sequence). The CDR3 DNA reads TGTGCCAGCAGCTTTGGTGACACTGAAGCTTTCTTT. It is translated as CASSFGDTEAFF.

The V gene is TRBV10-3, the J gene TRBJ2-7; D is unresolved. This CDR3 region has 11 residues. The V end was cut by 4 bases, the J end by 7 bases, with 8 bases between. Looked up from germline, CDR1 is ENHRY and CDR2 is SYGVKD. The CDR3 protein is CAISGPSEQYF. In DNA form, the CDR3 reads TGTGCCATCAGTGGGCCTTCGGAGCAGTACTTC.

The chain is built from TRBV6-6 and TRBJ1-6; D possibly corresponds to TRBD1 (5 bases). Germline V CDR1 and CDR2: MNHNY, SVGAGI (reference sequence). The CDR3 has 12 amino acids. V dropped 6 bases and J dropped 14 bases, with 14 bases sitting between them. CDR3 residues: CASRPDRFSLHF. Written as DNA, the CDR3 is TGTGCCAGCAGACCCGACAGATTTTCCCTCCACTTT.

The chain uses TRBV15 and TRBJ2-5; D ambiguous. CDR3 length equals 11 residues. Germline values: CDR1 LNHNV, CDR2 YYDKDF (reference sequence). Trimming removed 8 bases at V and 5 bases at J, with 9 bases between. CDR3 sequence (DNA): TGTGCCACCGGAAGAGCGGAGACCCAGTACTTC. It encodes CATGRAETQYF.

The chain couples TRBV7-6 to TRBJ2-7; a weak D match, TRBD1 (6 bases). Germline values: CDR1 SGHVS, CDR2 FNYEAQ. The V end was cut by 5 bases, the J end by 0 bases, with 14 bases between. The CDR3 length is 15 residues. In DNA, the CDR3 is TGTGCCAGCAGCCCCGGGACGGGACACTCCTACGAGCAGTACTTC. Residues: CASSPGTGHSYEQYF.

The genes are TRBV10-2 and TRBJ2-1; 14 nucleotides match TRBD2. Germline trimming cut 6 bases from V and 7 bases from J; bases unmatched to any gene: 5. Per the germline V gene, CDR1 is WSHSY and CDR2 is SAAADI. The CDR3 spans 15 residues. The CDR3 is CASSGTSGGLNEQFF. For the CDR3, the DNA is TGCGCCAGCAGCGGGACTAGCGGGGGTCTTAATGAGCAGTTCTTC.

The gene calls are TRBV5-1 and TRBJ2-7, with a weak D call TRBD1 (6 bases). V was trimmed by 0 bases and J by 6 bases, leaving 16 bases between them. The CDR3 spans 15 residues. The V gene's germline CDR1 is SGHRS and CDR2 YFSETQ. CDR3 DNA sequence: TGCGCCAGCAGCTTGGTGTTAGGGGGTAATTTCGAGCAGTACTTC. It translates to CASSLVLGGNFEQYF.

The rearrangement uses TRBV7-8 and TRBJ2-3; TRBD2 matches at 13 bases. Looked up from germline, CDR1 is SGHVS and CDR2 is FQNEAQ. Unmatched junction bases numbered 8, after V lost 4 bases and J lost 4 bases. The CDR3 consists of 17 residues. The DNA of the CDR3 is TGTGCCAGCAGCTGGGGACTAGCGGGATCTGACCCAGATACGCAGTATTTT. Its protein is CASSWGLAGSDPDTQYF.

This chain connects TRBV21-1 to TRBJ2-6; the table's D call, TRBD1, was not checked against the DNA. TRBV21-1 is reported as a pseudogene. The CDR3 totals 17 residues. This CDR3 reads CASSKASGRSGANVLTF. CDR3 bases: TGTGCCAGCAGCAAAGCATCCGGCAGGTCCGGGGCCAACGTCCTGACTTTC.

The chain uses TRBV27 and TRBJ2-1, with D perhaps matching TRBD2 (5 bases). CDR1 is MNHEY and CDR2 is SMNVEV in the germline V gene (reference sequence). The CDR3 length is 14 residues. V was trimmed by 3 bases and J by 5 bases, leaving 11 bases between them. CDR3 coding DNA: TGTGCCAGCAGTTTCTTAACTAGTAACAATGAGCAGTTCTTC. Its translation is CASSFLTSNNEQFF.

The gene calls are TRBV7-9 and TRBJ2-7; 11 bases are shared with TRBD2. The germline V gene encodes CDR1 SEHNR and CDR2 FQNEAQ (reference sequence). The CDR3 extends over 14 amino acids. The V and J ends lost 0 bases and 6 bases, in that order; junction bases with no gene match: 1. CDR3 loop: CASSLASGRVEQYF. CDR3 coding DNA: TGTGCCAGCAGCTTAGCTAGCGGGAGGGTCGAGCAGTACTTC.

This CDR3 reads CASSEQGNRTQYF. The DNA of the CDR3 is TGCGCCAGCAGTGAGCAGGGGAATAGGACCCAGTACTTC. The rearrangement joins TRBV10-1 to TRBJ2-5; a possible D gene is TRBD1 (6 bases). Deletions cut 2 bases from V and 7 bases from J, with 11 bases between. This CDR3 comprises 13 residues. The germline CDR1 and CDR2 sequences are WNHNN and SYGVQD (reference sequence).

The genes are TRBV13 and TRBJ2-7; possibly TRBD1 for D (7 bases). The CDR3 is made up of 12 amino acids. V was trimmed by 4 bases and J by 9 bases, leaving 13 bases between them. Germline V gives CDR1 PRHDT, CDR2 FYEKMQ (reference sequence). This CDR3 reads CASSYDRDWQYF. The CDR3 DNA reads TGTGCCAGCAGCTACGACAGGGACTGGCAGTACTTC.

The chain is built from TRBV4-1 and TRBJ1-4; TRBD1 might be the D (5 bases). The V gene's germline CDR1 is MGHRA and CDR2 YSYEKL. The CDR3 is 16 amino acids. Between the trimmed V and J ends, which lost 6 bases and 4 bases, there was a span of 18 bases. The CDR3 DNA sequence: TGCGCCAGCAGGACCGGCTGGACACGGGGTAATGAAAAACTGTTTTTT. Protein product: CASRTGWTRGNEKLFF.

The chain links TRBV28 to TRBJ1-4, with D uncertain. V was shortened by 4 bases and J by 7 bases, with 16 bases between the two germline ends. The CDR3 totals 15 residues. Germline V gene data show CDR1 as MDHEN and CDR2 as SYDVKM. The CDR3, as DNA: TGTGCCAGCAGTTCCCACAGTATCCGGACTGAAAAACTGTTTTTT. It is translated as CASSSHSIRTEKLFF.

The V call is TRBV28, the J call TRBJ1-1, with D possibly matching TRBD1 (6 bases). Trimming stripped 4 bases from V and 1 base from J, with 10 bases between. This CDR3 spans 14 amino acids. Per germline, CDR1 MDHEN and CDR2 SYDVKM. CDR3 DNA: TGTGCCAGCAGTTCGGACAGTCCGAACACTGAAGCTTTCTTT. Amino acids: CASSSDSPNTEAFF.

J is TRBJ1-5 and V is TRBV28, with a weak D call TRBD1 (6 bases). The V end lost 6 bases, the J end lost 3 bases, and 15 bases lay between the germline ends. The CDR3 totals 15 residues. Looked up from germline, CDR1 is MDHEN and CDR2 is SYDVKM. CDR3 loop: CASSPEGGINQPQHF. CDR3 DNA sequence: TGTGCCAGCAGCCCTGAGGGGGGTATCAATCAGCCCCAGCATTTT.

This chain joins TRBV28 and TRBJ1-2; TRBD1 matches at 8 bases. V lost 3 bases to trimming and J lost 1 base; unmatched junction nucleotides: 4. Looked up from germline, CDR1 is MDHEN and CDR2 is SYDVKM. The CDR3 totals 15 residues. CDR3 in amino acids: CASSLQGARNYGYTF. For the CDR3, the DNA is TGTGCCAGCAGTTTGCAGGGGGCGCGTAACTATGGCTACACCTTC.

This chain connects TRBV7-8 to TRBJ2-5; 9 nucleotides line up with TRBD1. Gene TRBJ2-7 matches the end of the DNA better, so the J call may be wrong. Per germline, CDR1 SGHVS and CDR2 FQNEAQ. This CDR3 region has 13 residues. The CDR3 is CASSTGGEYEQYF. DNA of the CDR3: TGTGCCAGCAGCACAGGGGGCGAATACGAGCAGTACTTC.

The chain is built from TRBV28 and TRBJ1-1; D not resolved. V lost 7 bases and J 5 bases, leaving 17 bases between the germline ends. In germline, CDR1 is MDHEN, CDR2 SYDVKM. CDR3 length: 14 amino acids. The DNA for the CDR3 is TGTGCCAGCACCACATCTTTGTCGGGAACTGAAGCTTTCTTT. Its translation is CASTTSLSGTEAFF.

CDR3 sequence: CASSLDATSYGYTF. DNA for the CDR3: TGTGCCAGCAGCTTGGACGCGACATCCTATGGCTACACCTTC. This chain joins TRBV5-6 and TRBJ1-2; no reliable D call. Deletions cut 0 bases from V and 4 bases from J, with 10 bases between. Per the germline V gene, CDR1 is SGHDT and CDR2 is YYEEEE. CDR3 length: 14 amino acids.

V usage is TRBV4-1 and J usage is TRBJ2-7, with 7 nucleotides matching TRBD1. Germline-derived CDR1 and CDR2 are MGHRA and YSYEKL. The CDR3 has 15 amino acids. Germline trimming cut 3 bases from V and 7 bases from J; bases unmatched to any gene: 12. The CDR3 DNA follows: TGCGCCAGCAGCCAGAGGACAGGTGGGATAGGGGAGCAGTACTTC. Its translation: CASSQRTGGIGEQYF.

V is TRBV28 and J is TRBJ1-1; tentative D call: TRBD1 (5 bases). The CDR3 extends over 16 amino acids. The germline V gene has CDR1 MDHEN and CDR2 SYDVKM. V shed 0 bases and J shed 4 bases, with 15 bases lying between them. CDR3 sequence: CASSLWFSVGGTEAFF. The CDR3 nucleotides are TGTGCCAGCAGTTTATGGTTTTCGGTCGGGGGCACTGAAGCTTTCTTT.

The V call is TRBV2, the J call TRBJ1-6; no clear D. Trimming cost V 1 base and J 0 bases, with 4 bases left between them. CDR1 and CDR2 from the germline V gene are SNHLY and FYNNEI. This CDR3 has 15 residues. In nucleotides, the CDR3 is TGTGCCAGCAGTGAAGACAGCTCCTATAATTCACCCCTCCACTTT. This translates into CASSEDSSYNSPLHF.